This entry lists 7 T cell receptor beta chains sequenced from one sample in a study of T cells in narcolepsy. Here immunoSEQ multiplex PCR was the method, and the copy in TCRdb shows in-frame clones only, minus some. The table lists about 35,000 clones, 65% to 85% of them singletons. The sequencing sample was made of memory (CD45RA-) CD4+ T cells from blood. The receptors stem from a human donor in good health.

V gene TRBV5-5 combines with J gene TRBJ2-1; D remains ambiguous. The CDR3 totals 13 residues. Per germline, CDR1 SGHKS and CDR2 YYEKEE (reference sequence). V lost 4 bases, J lost 6 bases, and 11 bases lay in between. The CDR3 loop reads CASSPGPFNEQFF. The CDR3 DNA is TGTGCCAGCAGCCCCGGACCTTTCAATGAGCAGTTCTTC.

The chain joins TRBV7-3 to TRBJ2-1, with D maybe TRBD2 (6 bases). The CDR3 is 13 amino acids. From germline, CDR1 is SGHTA and CDR2 FQGTGA. Between the trimmed V and J ends, which lost 5 bases and 8 bases, there was a span of 13 bases. The CDR3 DNA reads TGTGCCAGCAGCCCAAGTTGGAGGGATGAGCAGTTCTTC. This sequence encodes CASSPSWRDEQFF.

This clone appeared a single time. V is TRBV5-4 and J is TRBJ2-7, with no clear D. Trimming removed 3 bases at V and 3 bases at J, with 10 bases between. This CDR3 contains 13 residues. The germline V gene has CDR1 SGHNT and CDR2 YYREEE (reference sequence). The CDR3 bases are TGTGCCAGCAGCTCCGGACCATACTACGAGCAGTACTTC. Amino acids: CASSSGPYYEQYF.

The V gene is TRBV19, the J gene TRBJ1-5, with D maybe TRBD1 (5 bases). The CDR3 totals 13 residues. Germline V gives CDR1 LNHDA, CDR2 SQIVND (reference sequence). Between the trimmed V and J ends, which lost 4 bases and 5 bases, there was a span of 9 bases. CDR3 region: CASSSWGYQPQHF. The CDR3 nucleotides read TGTGCCAGTAGTAGCTGGGGGTATCAGCCCCAGCATTTT.

The chain links TRBV10-3 to TRBJ2-7; 7 nucleotides agree with TRBD2. CDR1 is ENHRY, CDR2 SYGVKD, per germline. This CDR3 contains 15 residues. Trimming took 1 base from V and 3 from J; bases not matched to a gene: 6. CDR3 sequence: CAISELGEGHYEQYF. The CDR3 DNA is TGTGCCATCAGTGAGTTGGGGGAGGGCCACTACGAGCAGTACTTC.

The J gene is TRBJ2-5, the V gene TRBV6-1; no clear D gene. The assigned J gene may be wrong: the sequence end matches TRBJ2-7 better. From germline, CDR1 is MNHNS and CDR2 SASEGT. CDR3 length: 11 amino acids. This CDR3 is CASTSVYEQYF. CDR3 DNA sequence: TGTGCCAGCACGAGTGTTTACGAGCAGTACTTC.

The chain recombines TRBV7-9 with TRBJ1-1; the D gene is possibly TRBD1 (5 bases). CDR1 is SEHNR, CDR2 FQNEAQ, per germline (reference sequence). Trimming removed 3 bases from V and 4 bases from J, with 15 bases in between. This CDR3 comprises 15 residues. The DNA of the CDR3 is TGTGCCAGCAGCTTTGGAGAACTAGGGGTCACTGAAGCTTTCTTT. This encodes CASSFGELGVTEAFF.